Listed below are T cell receptor beta chains from one sample, sequenced in a study of OX40 agonist ivuxolimab in advanced cancers. Only in-frame clones appear in the TCRdb table, and some are missing; sequencing was by immunoSEQ multiplex PCR. The profile shows 150,000 to 180,000 clones, 90% to 95% of them singletons. The input for sequencing was CD4+ or CD8+ T cells sorted from blood, taken in a trial of the OX40 agonist ivuxolimab. The source of these receptors is an adult with an advanced solid tumor such as melanoma, head and neck, liver or kidney cancer. The CDR3 runs from the conserved cysteine through the conserved F or W. A D gene is named only where the DNA matches it firmly. Expanded clones get a size class; other rows say once, few or many, or leave the size out.

v_gene,abundance,j_gene,d_gene,CDR3nt,CDR3aa
TRBV19,.,TRBJ1-4,TRBD1,TGTGCCAGCAGGGGGCCTACTAATGAAAAACTGTTTTTT,CASRGPTNEKLFF
TRBV7-8,.,TRBJ1-3,.,TGTGCCAGCAGCTTGGAGAAGGGTTGGGGAAACACCATATATTTT,CASSLEKGWGNTIYF
TRBV28,.,TRBJ1-3,TRBD1,TGTGCCAGCAGTCCCGGACAGGGCTCGGACACCATATATTTT,CASSPGQGSDTIYF
TRBV5-1,.,TRBJ1-4,.,TGCGCCAGCAGCTCTGAGGGGTCATGGGGGGAAAAACTGTTTTTT,CASSSEGSWGEKLFF
TRBV7-9,.,TRBJ2-1,TRBD2,TGTGCCAGCAGCTTAGAAACTAGCGGGGTCCTAGGCGATGAGCAGTTCTTC,CASSLETSGVLGDEQFF
TRBV9,.,TRBJ2-6,.,TGTGCCAGCAGCGTAGGCTACTCTGGGGCCAACGTCCTGACTTTC,CASSVGYSGANVLTF
TRBV6-5,.,TRBJ1-2,.,TGTGCCAGCAGTTACACTGGGGTAACCCTCGGCTACACCTTC,CASSYTGVTLGYTF
TRBV11-2,.,TRBJ1-3,.,TGTGCCAGCAGCTTGATAGACTCTGGAAACACCATATATTTT,CASSLIDSGNTIYF
TRBV19,.,TRBJ2-7,.,TGTGCCAGTAGTCCCGGATACTACGAGCAGTACTTC,CASSPGYYEQYF
TRBV7-2,.,TRBJ2-1,TRBD2,TGTGCCAGCAGCCAAGGACTAGCGGGCTACAATGAGCAGTTCTTC,CASSQGLAGYNEQFF
TRBV11-2,.,TRBJ2-5,.,TGTGCCAGCAGCCTGGACAGACAAGAGACCCAGTACTTC,CASSLDRQETQYF
TRBV11-2,.,TRBJ2-6,.,TGTGCCAGCAGCTTTAACCCCTCTGGGGCCAACGTCCTGACTTTC,CASSFNPSGANVLTF
TRBV7-6,.,TRBJ2-7,.,TGTGCCAGCAGCTCTCTCCCACGGGGCGGAGCGGAAGAGCAGTACTTC,CASSSLPRGGAEEQYF
TRBV9,many,TRBJ1-1,TRBD1,TGTGCCAGCAGCAGGGACAGGGATACTGAAGCTTTCTTT,CASSRDRDTEAFF
TRBV4-1,.,TRBJ1-4,TRBD1,TGCGCCAGCAGCCAAGATGAGGGGGCATGGGAAAAACTGTTTTTT,CASSQDEGAWEKLFF
TRBV27,.,TRBJ1-2,.,TGTGCCAGCAGCTCCGGGACGGTTTATGGCTACACCTTC,CASSSGTVYGYTF
TRBV10-2,.,TRBJ1-2,.,TGCGCCAGCAGTGAGTCAGGGCGAGGATCAATTGGCTACACCTTC,CASSESGRGSIGYTF
TRBV28,.,TRBJ1-2,.,TGTGCCAGCAGTTTATCTGGCAGCGCATTATATGGCTACACCTTC,CASSLSGSALYGYTF
TRBV27,.,TRBJ2-2,.,TGTGCCAGCAGTTCAGGGACCGGGACCTTACTCACCGGGGAGCTGTTTTTT,CASSSGTGTLLTGELFF
TRBV7-9,.,TRBJ2-2,.,TGTGCCAGCAGCCTAAACACCGGGGAGCTGTTTTTT,CASSLNTGELFF
TRBV19,.,TRBJ2-7,.,TGTGCCAGTCGCCACTCAGGGGTCCCCTACGAGCAGTACTTC,CASRHSGVPYEQYF
TRBV6-6,.,TRBJ1-4,TRBD1,TGTGCCAGCAGTCGCCCGGGACAGGGGCATGAAAAACTGTTTTTT,CASSRPGQGHEKLFF
TRBV10-1,.,TRBJ2-7,.,TGCGCCAGCAGTGAGGGTGGGCCTGGCTCCTACGAGCAGTACTTC,CASSEGGPGSYEQYF